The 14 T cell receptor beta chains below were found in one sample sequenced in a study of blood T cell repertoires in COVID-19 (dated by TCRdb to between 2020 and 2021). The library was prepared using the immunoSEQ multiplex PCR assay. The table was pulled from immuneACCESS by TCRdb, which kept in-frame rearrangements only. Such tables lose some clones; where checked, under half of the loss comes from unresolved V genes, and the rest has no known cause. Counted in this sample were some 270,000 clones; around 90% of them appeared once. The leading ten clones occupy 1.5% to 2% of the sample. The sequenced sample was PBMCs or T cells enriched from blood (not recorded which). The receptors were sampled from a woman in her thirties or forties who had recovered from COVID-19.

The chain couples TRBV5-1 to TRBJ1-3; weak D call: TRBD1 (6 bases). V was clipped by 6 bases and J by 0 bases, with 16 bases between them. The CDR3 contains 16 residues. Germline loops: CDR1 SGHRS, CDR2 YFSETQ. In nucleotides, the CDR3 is TGCGCCAGCACCGAGGGGACAACTTACTCTGGAAACACCATATATTTT. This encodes CASTEGTTYSGNTIYF.

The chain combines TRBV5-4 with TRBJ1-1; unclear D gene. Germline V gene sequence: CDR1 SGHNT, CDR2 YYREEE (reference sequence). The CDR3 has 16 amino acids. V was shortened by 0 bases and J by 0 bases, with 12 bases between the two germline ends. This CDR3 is CASSLAGSNVNTEAFF. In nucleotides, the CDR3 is TGTGCCAGCAGCTTGGCGGGTTCTAATGTGAACACTGAAGCTTTCTTT.

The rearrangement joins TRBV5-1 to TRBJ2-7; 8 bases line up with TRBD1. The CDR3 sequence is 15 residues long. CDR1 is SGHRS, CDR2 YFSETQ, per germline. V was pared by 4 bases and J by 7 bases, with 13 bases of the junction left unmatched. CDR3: CASSPRTGLSEEQYF. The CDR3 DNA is TGCGCCAGCAGCCCTCGGACAGGGTTGTCGGAAGAGCAGTACTTC.

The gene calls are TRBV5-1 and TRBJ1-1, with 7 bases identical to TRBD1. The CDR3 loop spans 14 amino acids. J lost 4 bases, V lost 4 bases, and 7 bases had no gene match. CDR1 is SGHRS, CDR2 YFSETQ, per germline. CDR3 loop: CASSTYRTGTEAFF. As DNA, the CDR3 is TGCGCCAGCAGCACCTACAGGACAGGCACTGAAGCTTTCTTT.

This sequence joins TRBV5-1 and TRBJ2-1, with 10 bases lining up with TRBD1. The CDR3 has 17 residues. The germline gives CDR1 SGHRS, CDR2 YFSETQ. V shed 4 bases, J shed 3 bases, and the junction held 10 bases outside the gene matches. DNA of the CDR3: TGCGCCAGCAGCAGAGACAGGGGGCGAAACCTCTACAATGAGCAGTTCTTC. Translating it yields CASSRDRGRNLYNEQFF.

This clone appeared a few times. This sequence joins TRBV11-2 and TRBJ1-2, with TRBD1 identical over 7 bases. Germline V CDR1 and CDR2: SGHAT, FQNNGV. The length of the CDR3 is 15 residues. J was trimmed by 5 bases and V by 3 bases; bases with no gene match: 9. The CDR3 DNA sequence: TGTGCCAGCAGCTTGACAGGGTCTTATGATTATGGCTACACCTTC. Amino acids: CASSLTGSYDYGYTF.

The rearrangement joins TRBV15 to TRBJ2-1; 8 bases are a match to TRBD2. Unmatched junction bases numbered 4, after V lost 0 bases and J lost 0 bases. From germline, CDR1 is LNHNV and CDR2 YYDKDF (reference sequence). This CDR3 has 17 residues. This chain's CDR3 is CATSRDFSGSSYNEQFF. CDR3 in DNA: TGTGCCACCAGCAGAGATTTCAGCGGGAGCTCCTACAATGAGCAGTTCTTC.

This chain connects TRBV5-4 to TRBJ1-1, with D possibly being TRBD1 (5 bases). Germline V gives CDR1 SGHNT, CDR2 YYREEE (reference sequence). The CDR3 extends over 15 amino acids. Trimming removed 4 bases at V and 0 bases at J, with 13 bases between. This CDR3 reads CASSGKGLMNTEAFF. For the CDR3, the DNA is TGTGCCAGCAGCGGTAAGGGACTGATGAACACTGAAGCTTTCTTT.

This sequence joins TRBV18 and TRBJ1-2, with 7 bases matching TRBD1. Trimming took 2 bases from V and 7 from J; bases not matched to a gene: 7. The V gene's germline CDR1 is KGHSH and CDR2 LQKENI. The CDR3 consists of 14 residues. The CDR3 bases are TGTGCCAGCTCACCAGACAGGGAGGCAGGTGGCTACACCTTC. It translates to CASSPDREAGGYTF.

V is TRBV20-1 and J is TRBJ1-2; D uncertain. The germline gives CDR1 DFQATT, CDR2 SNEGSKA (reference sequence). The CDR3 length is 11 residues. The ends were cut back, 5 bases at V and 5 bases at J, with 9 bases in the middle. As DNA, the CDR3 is TGCAGTGCTTCCGACACGTATGGCTACACCTTC. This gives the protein CSASDTYGYTF.

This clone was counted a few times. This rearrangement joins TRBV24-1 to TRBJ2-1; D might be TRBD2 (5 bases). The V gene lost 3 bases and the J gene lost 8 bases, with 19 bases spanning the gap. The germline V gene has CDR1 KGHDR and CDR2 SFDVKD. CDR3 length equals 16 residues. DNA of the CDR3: TGTGCCACCAGTGATCCAAAAGCGGAGAGGTTCCATGAGCAGTTCTTC. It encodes CATSDPKAERFHEQFF.

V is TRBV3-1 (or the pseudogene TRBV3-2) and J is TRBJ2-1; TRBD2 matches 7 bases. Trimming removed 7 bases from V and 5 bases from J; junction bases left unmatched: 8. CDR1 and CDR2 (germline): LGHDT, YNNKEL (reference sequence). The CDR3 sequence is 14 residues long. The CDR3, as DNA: TGTGCCAGCATCATGTCTAGCGGACACAATGAGCAGTTCTTC. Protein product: CASIMSSGHNEQFF.

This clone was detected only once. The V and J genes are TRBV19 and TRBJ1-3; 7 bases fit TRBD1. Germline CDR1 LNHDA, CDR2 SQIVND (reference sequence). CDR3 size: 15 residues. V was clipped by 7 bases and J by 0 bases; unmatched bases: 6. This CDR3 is CASKGAISSGNTIYF. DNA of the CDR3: TGTGCCAGTAAGGGGGCTATTAGCTCTGGAAACACCATATATTTT.

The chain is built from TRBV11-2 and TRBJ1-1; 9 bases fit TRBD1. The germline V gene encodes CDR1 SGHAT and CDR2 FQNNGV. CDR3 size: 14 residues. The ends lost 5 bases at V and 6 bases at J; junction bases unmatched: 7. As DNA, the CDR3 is TGTGCCAGCAGCGTGGACAGGGGATTTTCTGAAGCTTTCTTT. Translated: CASSVDRGFSEAFF.